These 8 T cell receptor beta chains were all obtained from the same sample, sequenced in a study of cytomegalovirus exposure and HLA in healthy donors. The table came from immunoSEQ multiplex PCR; TCRdb's copy has only in-frame clones and leaves some out. The sample has 300,000 to 400,000 clones; 86% are singletons. Source material: PBMCs. The receptors derive from a woman between 18 and 29 years old in good health and CMV-seronegative.

The chain joins TRBV4-1 to TRBJ2-7, with D possibly being TRBD2 (5 bases). Germline CDR1 MGHRA, CDR2 YSYEKL. The ends were cut back, 0 bases at V and 2 bases at J, with 11 bases in the middle. This CDR3 contains 15 residues. The CDR3 bases are TGCGCCAGCAGCCAAGATCCCAGGACTCCCTACGAGCAGTACTTC. This encodes CASSQDPRTPYEQYF.

The V call is TRBV19, the J call TRBJ1-5, with D possibly TRBD1 on 6 matching bases. With 6 bases removed from V and 0 bases from J, the gap between germline ends came to 15 bases. This CDR3 region has 16 residues. The germline V gene has CDR1 LNHDA and CDR2 SQIVND (reference sequence). The CDR3 sequence is CASSYRDPYSNQPQHF. The CDR3, as DNA: TGTGCCAGTAGCTACAGGGACCCTTATAGCAATCAGCCCCAGCATTTT.

This chain links TRBV11-2 with TRBJ2-7, with 12 nucleotides matching TRBD1. Trimming at V came to 2 bases and at J to 3 bases, leaving 5 bases not matched to a gene. CDR1 and CDR2 from the germline V gene are SGHAT and FQNNGV. The CDR3 has 16 amino acids. The CDR3 nucleotides read TGTGCCAGCAGCTTATTAGGGACAGGGGGCGTCTACGAGCAGTACTTC. The encoded protein is CASSLLGTGGVYEQYF.

This clone was counted a single time. The V gene is TRBV2, the J gene TRBJ2-1; 10 bases map to TRBD2. Germline V CDR1 and CDR2: SNHLY, FYNNEI. CDR3 size: 16 residues. J was trimmed by 5 bases and V by 2 bases; bases with no gene match: 6. CDR3 sequence reads: CASSESRTSGNNEQFF. For the CDR3, the DNA is TGTGCCAGCAGTGAAAGTAGGACTAGCGGTAACAATGAGCAGTTCTTC.

About this clone: The sample holds other DNA sequences that translate to the same CDR3. The chain uses TRBV7-9 and TRBJ1-5, with no clear D. Trimming cost V 4 bases and J 2 bases, with 6 bases left between them. The CDR3 runs to 13 residues. Per germline, CDR1 SEHNR and CDR2 FQNEAQ (reference sequence). The CDR3 loop reads CASSSQGNQPQHF. CDR3 coding DNA: TGTGCCAGCAGCTCCCAGGGCAATCAGCCCCAGCATTTT.

The chain joins TRBV5-1 to TRBJ1-2; 7 bases agree with TRBD1. With V trimmed by 7 bases and J by 0 bases, 9 bases remained unmatched. The CDR3 extends over 15 amino acids. CDR1 SGHRS and CDR2 YFSETQ come from the germline V gene. CDR3 in amino acids: CASWDSLSANYGYTF. Here the CDR3 DNA reads TGCGCCAGCTGGGACAGCCTCTCCGCTAACTATGGCTACACCTTC. The variable domain in full, completed from reference TRBV5-1 and TRBJ1-2, reads KAGVTQTPRYLIKTRGQQVTLSCSPISGHRSVSWYQQTPGQGLQFLFEYFSETQRNKGNFPGRFSGRQFSNSRSEMNVSTLELGDSALYLCASWDSLSANYGYTFGSGTRLTVV.

This rearrangement joins TRBV19 to TRBJ1-2; 7 positions match TRBD1. CDR3 length: 16 amino acids. Germline V lookup: CDR1 LNHDA, CDR2 SQIVND (reference sequence). Germline trimming cut 6 bases from V and 0 bases from J; bases unmatched to any gene: 10. CDR3 bases: TGTGCCAGTAGAACGAATAGGGACAGTCCTAACTATGGCTACACCTTC. Residues: CASRTNRDSPNYGYTF.

The chain links TRBV27 to TRBJ1-1; unclear D gene. From germline, CDR1 is MNHEY and CDR2 SMNVEV (reference sequence). This CDR3 is built from 11 residues. V lost 5 bases to trimming and J lost 8 bases, with 9 bases between them. The CDR3 DNA reads TGTGCCAGCAGTGATTTTAGAGAAGCTTTCTTT. It specifies CASSDFREAFF.